This T cell receptor beta chain comes out of a study of beta chain features in type 1 diabetes. Study-wide points: Type 1 diabetes patients had VDJ junctions that carried fewer insertions and more deletions. Across all four CD4+ subsets, people with type 1 diabetes showed modestly shorter TCRB CDR3s.

A word on this clone: What it binds is unknown.

The isolated RNA, all of it, was reverse transcribed, so expressed TCRB transcripts were what got sequenced. Profiling relied on immunoSEQ multiplex PCR, and the TCRdb table lists in-frame clones only, not all of them. The sample holds some 120,000 clones; 17% are singletons and the top ten take 2% to 3%. The germline V gene has CDR1 SGHTA and CDR2 FQGNSA. The CDR3 consists of 17 residues. V dropped 6 bases and J dropped 10; count of bases not matched to a gene: 18. This clonotype was obtained from a young man with type 1 diabetes. This rearrangement joins TRBV7-2 to TRBJ2-1; TRBD2 aligns across 10 bases. Sequenced: central memory CD4+ T cells from blood. CDR3 in DNA: TGTGCCAGCAGTCGATACTACAGCGGGGGGGCTCCAATAGAGCAGTTCTTC. Translated: CASSRYYSGGAPIEQFF.